Sequencing of this T cell receptor (beta chain) was carried out in a study of cytomegalovirus exposure and HLA in healthy donors. This clone was observed a single time. Trimming at V came to 4 bases and at J to 4 bases, leaving 6 bases not matched to a gene. CDR1 and CDR2 from the germline V gene are KGHSH and LQKENI. The CDR3 totals 15 residues. Primers: 60 Vbeta forward and 13 Jbeta reverse. Assay: immunoSEQ multiplex PCR; the TCRdb copy retains only in-frame clones and omits some. Here the sample spans fewer than 200,000 clones, around 80% being singletons. Sample: PBMCs. The V gene is TRBV18, the J gene TRBJ2-3; 9 bases match TRBD1. The sequence derives from a woman aged 45-59 years in good health and CMV-seropositive. For the CDR3, the DNA is TGTGCCAGCTCACTCAGACAGGGGGTACCAGATACGCAGTATTTT. Encoded protein: CASSLRQGVPDTQYF.